The TCR beta chain under discussion was sequenced for a study of blood T cell repertoires in COVID-19. TCRdb's table, derived via immunoSEQ multiplex PCR, lists solely in-frame clones and lacks some. The table has about 85,000 clones, approximately 89% seen once. V was clipped by 4 bases and J by 0 bases; unmatched bases: 4. CDR3 length equals 16 residues. CDR1 is SGHRS and CDR2 is YFSETQ in the germline V gene. V and J are TRBV5-1 and TRBJ2-7; 13 bases map to TRBD2. The source of this sequence is a human donor with active COVID-19. The donor label of this sample is uncertain. The sample consisted of peripheral blood. The CDR3 sequence is CASSEGTSGDSYEQYF. CDR3 in DNA: TGCGCCAGCAGCGAAGGGACTAGCGGGGACTCCTACGAGCAGTACTTC.